This T cell receptor (beta chain) was obtained from a study of T cells in Graves' hyperthyroidism and ophthalmopathy. Diagnoses were made from clinical symptoms, serum measures (thyroxine and TRAb), thyroid ultrasound and orbital computed tomography. The CDR3 totals 14 residues. The V gene's germline CDR1 is SGHRS and CDR2 YFSETQ. V was shortened by 4 bases and J by 2 bases, with 13 bases between the two germline ends. This clonotype showed up many times. The CDR3 regions of TCR beta were amplified from RNA transcripts. The HTBI set primed first-round TCR CDR3 RT-PCR. Each CDR3 protein gets one entry after TCRdb re-called the multiplex PCR reads with MiXCR. The repertoire has around 300,000 distinct CDR3 sequences, roughly 22% of them found once; the top ten carry around 60%.

V usage is TRBV5-1 and J usage is TRBJ2-7; either TRBD1 or TRBD2 may fit D (5 bases each). Sequencing input: blood. This TCR was recovered from a man aged 25-45 years with Graves' ophthalmopathy. The CDR3 loop is CASSPRDGAYEQYF. Written as DNA, the CDR3 is TGCGCCAGCAGCCCTCGGGACGGAGCCTACGAGCAGTACTTC. Full variable domain (missing parts from reference TRBV5-1 and TRBJ2-7): KAGVTQTPRYLIKTRGQQVTLSCSPISGHRSVSWYQQTPGQGLQFLFEYFSETQRNKGNFPGRFSGRQFSNSRSEMNVSTLELGDSALYLCASSPRDGAYEQYFGPGTRLTVT.